This T cell receptor (beta chain) was found in a study of OX40 agonist ivuxolimab in advanced cancers. Looking at the study overall: Dose-escalation cases comprised hepatocellular carcinoma, melanoma, renal cell or head and neck cancer. General study findings and limits: Mean expanded clone counts were higher in CD8+ than CD4+ T cells.

Germline assignment: CDR1 SEHNR and CDR2 FQNEAQ (reference sequence). Between the trimmed V and J ends, which lost 5 bases and 7 bases, there was a span of 11 bases. CDR3 length: 12 amino acids. This table comes from immunoSEQ multiplex PCR, and its TCRdb copy is limited to in-frame clones, with some not included. The sample records around 30,000 clones, around nine tenths being singletons. Samples of blood were obtained at baseline, on cycle 4 day 1, and on cycle 7 day 1. This clone was seen more than once but under ten times. The antigen remains undetermined. This TCR derives from an adult with an advanced solid tumor such as melanoma, head and neck, liver or kidney cancer. The chain carries TRBV7-9 and TRBJ1-1; D perhaps matches TRBD1 (6 bases). Sequences were derived from CD4+ or CD8+ T cells sorted from blood, sampled in a trial of the OX40 agonist ivuxolimab. The CDR3 region has the DNA TGTGCCAGCAGCCTGAACAGGGTTGAAGCTTTCTTT. Translation: CASSLNRVEAFF.